The sequence of this T cell receptor (beta chain) was determined in a study of T-cell reconstitution after alpha-beta-depleted transplantation in children. As it was prepared, the TCRbeta library received unique molecular identifiers. One entry per CDR3 protein results from TCRdb running MiXCR on the PCR reads. This table holds 350,000 to 500,000 distinct CDR3 sequences, roughly 44% found once. With 3 bases removed from V and 1 base from J, the gap between germline ends came to 9 bases. The CDR3 runs 15 residues. CDR1 is LGHDT, CDR2 YNNKEL, per germline (reference sequence). Study findings and constraints: Several hundred expanded graft clones reportedly were the source of alpha-beta T cells about two months after transplant. Some patients showed high day-60 TCRbeta diversity, which derived from surviving recipient T cells and thymic progenitors. From newly produced T cells came most of the T-cell counts and diversity one year after transplant.

Regarding this clonotype: No antigen is known for it.

This chain connects TRBV3-1 to TRBJ2-2; D is undetermined. The TCR sequence derives from a girl under 10 years old with aplastic anemia, due to receive a stem cell transplant. The sequencing here drew on PBMCs, taken before TCRalphabeta/CD19-depleted stem cell transplant. The CDR3 is CASSHRRGNTGELFF. The CDR3 nucleotides are TGTGCCAGCAGCCATAGAAGAGGGAACACCGGGGAGCTGTTTTTT.